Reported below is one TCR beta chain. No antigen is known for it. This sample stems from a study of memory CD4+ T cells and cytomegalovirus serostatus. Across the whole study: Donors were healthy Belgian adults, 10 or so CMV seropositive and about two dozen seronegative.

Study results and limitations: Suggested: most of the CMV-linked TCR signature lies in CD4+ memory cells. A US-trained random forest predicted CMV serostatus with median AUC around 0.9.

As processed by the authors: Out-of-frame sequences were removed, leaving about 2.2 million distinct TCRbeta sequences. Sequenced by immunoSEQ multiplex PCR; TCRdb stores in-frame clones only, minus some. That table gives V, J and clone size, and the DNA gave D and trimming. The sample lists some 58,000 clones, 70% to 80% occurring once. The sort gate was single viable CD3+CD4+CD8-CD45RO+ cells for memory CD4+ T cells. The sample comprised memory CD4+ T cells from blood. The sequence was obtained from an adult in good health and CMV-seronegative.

As DNA, the CDR3 is TGTGCCATCGGAGGGGGGAGGGAGCAGTACTTC. Translated, it gives CAIGGGREQYF. The chain links TRBV10-3 to TRBJ2-7, with D tentatively TRBD1 or TRBD2 (6 bases each). The CDR3 sequence is 11 residues long. Trimming took 8 bases from V and 7 from J, leaving 12 bases between them. Germline V lookup: CDR1 ENHRY, CDR2 SYGVKD.